The clone carrying this T cell receptor beta chain was seen at least ten times. Its cognate antigen is unknown. Individual cDNA molecules were tagged with unique molecular identifiers, the study reported. TCRdb used MiXCR to reprocess the 5' RACE reads, holding one entry per CDR3 protein. The profile shows 25,000 to 35,000 distinct CDR3 sequences, about 4.6% of them singletons. This entry comes from a study of early T cells in non-severe SARS-CoV-2 infection. About the study: Sequencing targeted bulk RNA from unsorted whole blood, leaving chains unpaired. Study outcomes and limitations: Matching results from VDJdb favored anti-spike CD8 responses, leaving private and CD4 specificities undetected.

This CDR3 contains 12 residues. The germline CDR1 and CDR2 sequences are DFQATT and SNEGSKA (reference sequence). Trimming removed 3 bases from V and 0 bases from J, with 4 bases in between. V gene TRBV20-1 combines with J gene TRBJ2-3; D is uncertain. This TCR derives from an adult who was a healthcare worker with PCR-confirmed SARS-CoV-2 infection or an uninfected control (not recorded which). Material: whole blood, obtained at baseline. This CDR3 reads CSARVSTDTQYF. The CDR3 nucleotides read TGCAGTGCTAGGGTCAGCACAGATACGCAGTATTTT.